The next 25 T cell receptor beta chains were all read from a single sample in a study of identical twins. TCRdb redid the calling of the 5' RACE reads with MiXCR, one entry per CDR3 protein. The repertoire holds 350,000 to 450,000 distinct CDR3 sequences, with around a sixth as singletons. Sequenced input: naive T cells sorted from blood. The receptors originated from a man aged 50-60 years in good health.

The chain employs TRBV5-1 and TRBJ2-3; unclear D gene. Per the germline V gene, CDR1 is SGHRS and CDR2 is YFSETQ. V dropped 7 bases and J dropped 0 bases, with 12 bases sitting between them. The CDR3 sequence is 14 residues long. In nucleotides, the CDR3 is TGCGCCAGCCGGGCCCTAAGGAGCACAGATACGCAGTATTTT. The encoded protein is CASRALRSTDTQYF.

This clonotype has ten or more counts. V gene TRBV18 combines with J gene TRBJ2-7, with 8 bases that match TRBD1. V was clipped by 8 bases and J by 3 bases; unmatched bases: 9. The CDR3 totals 14 residues. Germline-derived CDR1 and CDR2 are KGHSH and LQKENI. CDR3 DNA: TGTGCCAGCAGCCCCAGTACAGGGGGCTACGAGCAGTACTTC. It specifies CASSPSTGGYEQYF. The whole variable domain, filled in from reference TRBV18 and TRBJ2-7, reads NAGVMQNPRHLVRRRGQEARLRCSPMKGHSHVYWYRQLPEEGLKFMVYLQKENIIDESGMPKERFSAEFPKEGPSILRIQQVVRGDSAAYFCASSPSTGGYEQYFGPGTRLTVT.

V is TRBV12-3 or TRBV12-4 and J is TRBJ1-1; no clear D gene. The V end lost 2 bases, the J end lost 3 bases, and 7 bases lay between the germline ends. This CDR3 has 13 residues. The CDR3 reads CASSLKRYTEAFF. The CDR3 DNA follows: TGTGCCAGCAGTTTAAAGAGATACACTGAAGCTTTCTTT.

This clonotype was recorded many times. The V call is TRBV11-2, the J call TRBJ1-6; maybe TRBD1 (5 bases). The CDR3 runs to 15 residues. Deletions cut 2 bases from V and 8 bases from J, with 13 bases between. CDR1 and CDR2 (germline): SGHAT, FQNNGV. The CDR3 bases are TGTGCCAGCAGCTTATCTAGAAACAGGCATTCACCCCTCCACTTT. Residues: CASSLSRNRHSPLHF.

In DNA, the CDR3 is TGCGCCAGCAGCCAAGAGGGGTTTGAAGCTTTCTTT. Translation gives CASSQEGFEAFF. The chain has TRBV4-1 and TRBJ1-1; the D is unclear. The CDR3 spans 12 residues. V lost 0 bases, J lost 7 bases, and 6 bases lay in between. Germline-derived CDR1 and CDR2 are MGHRA and YSYEKL.

This clonotype was detected many times. The chain links TRBV7-9 to TRBJ2-5, with D tentatively TRBD2 (5 bases). The CDR3 length is 17 residues. Between the trimmed V and J ends, which lost 3 bases and 2 bases, there was a span of 19 bases. Germline loops: CDR1 SEHNR, CDR2 FQNEAQ (reference sequence). The CDR3 is CASSFSEVAMIQETQYF. The CDR3 DNA sequence: TGTGCCAGCAGCTTCTCGGAGGTAGCAATGATTCAAGAGACCCAGTACTTC.

The table lists this clonotype with many counts. The rearrangement joins TRBV29-1 to TRBJ1-1, with TRBD1 identical over 11 bases. Germline assignment: CDR1 SQVTM and CDR2 ANQGSEA. The CDR3 loop spans 12 amino acids. Trimming at V came to 7 bases and at J to 6 bases, leaving 4 bases not matched to a gene. The CDR3 region is CSAQDRGPEAFF. The DNA for the CDR3 is TGCAGCGCCCAGGACAGGGGGCCTGAAGCTTTCTTT.

This clonotype turned up a few times. The V and J genes are TRBV20-1 and TRBJ1-1, with 7 bases lining up with TRBD1. The CDR3 runs to 12 residues. Losses at the gene ends were 4 bases for V and 6 bases for J; bases not matched to a gene: 5. Germline V gives CDR1 DFQATT, CDR2 SNEGSKA (reference sequence). CDR3 sequence (DNA): TGCAGTGCTAAGACAGGGAGGTCTGAAGCTTTCTTT. Amino acid sequence: CSAKTGRSEAFF.

The chain recombines TRBV28 with TRBJ2-7; TRBD1 matches at 9 bases. The CDR3 runs to 14 residues. V trimming: 9 bases; J trimming: 3 bases; junction bases outside the gene matches: 9. Germline CDR1 is MDHEN and CDR2 is SYDVKM. CDR3 sequence reads: CASCRDREVYEQYF. DNA of the CDR3: TGTGCCAGTTGCCGGGACAGGGAAGTCTACGAGCAGTACTTC.

This clonotype was found many times. V and J are TRBV29-1 and TRBJ2-1, with TRBD2 matching 11 bases. Germline V gene data show CDR1 as SQVTM and CDR2 as ANQGSEA. This CDR3 region has 13 residues. The V and J ends lost 7 bases and 7 bases, in that order; junction bases with no gene match: 6. In DNA form, the CDR3 reads TGCAGCGCCTCAACTAGCGGGAGTAATGAGCAGTTCTTC. Its translation is CSASTSGSNEQFF.

This clonotype was counted ten times or more. The chain combines TRBV7-2 with TRBJ2-5; tentative D call: TRBD2 (6 bases). The CDR3 length is 17 residues. CDR1 and CDR2 (germline): SGHTA, FQGNSA. V shed 5 bases and J shed 1 base, with 20 bases lying between them. CDR3 coding DNA: TGTGCCAGCAGCACTGGGGTAACGGCGGGGCGCCAAGAGACCCAGTACTTC. Its translation is CASSTGVTAGRQETQYF.

The chain couples TRBV6-5 to TRBJ2-3; D may be TRBD2 (5 bases). The CDR3 contains 15 residues. Between the trimmed V and J ends, which lost 4 bases and 2 bases, there was a span of 13 bases. CDR1 and CDR2 (germline): MNHEY, SVGAGI. The CDR3 nucleotides read TGTGCCAGCAGTTCTACTAGTGGGAACACAGATACGCAGTATTTT. Its translation: CASSSTSGNTDTQYF.

This clonotype was counted at least ten times. The chain employs TRBV24-1 and TRBJ2-1; 8 bases match TRBD1. The CDR3 runs 15 residues. With V trimmed by 5 bases and J by 4 bases, 6 bases remained unmatched. Germline lookup yields CDR1 KGHDR and CDR2 SFDVKD. The CDR3, as DNA: TGTGCCACCAGTGTGTGGACAGGGACATACAATGAGCAGTTCTTC. This sequence encodes CATSVWTGTYNEQFF.

The rearrangement joins TRBV11-1 to TRBJ2-2; 11 bases agree with TRBD2. CDR1 is SGHAT, CDR2 FQDESV, per germline (reference sequence). The V gene end was trimmed by 5 bases and the J gene end by 1 base; junction bases not matched to a gene: 12. CDR3 size: 19 residues. The CDR3 DNA follows: TGTGCCAGCAGCGGACCCAGGCTAGCGGGGGGCCGGAACACCGGGGAGCTGTTTTTT. It is translated as CASSGPRLAGGRNTGELFF.

This clonotype was observed a handful of times. The chain couples TRBV7-9 to TRBJ2-5; D is perhaps TRBD2 (5 bases). The germline V gene encodes CDR1 SEHNR and CDR2 FQNEAQ (reference sequence). V was pared by 5 bases and J by 1 base, with 11 bases between. The CDR3 extends over 14 amino acids. Written as DNA, the CDR3 is TGTGCCAGCAGCCCGCCGGGATTCCAAGAGACCCAGTACTTC. Its translation is CASSPPGFQETQYF.

This clonotype has just a few counts. The chain uses TRBV5-1 and TRBJ2-5, with TRBD1 identical over 7 bases. Germline CDR1 SGHRS, CDR2 YFSETQ. The CDR3 length is 15 residues. After removal of 4 bases from V and 5 bases from J, the junction contained 11 bases not matched to a gene. The CDR3 DNA reads as TGCGCCAGCAGCGTCCTGACAGGGTCCAGGGAGACCCAGTACTTC. Protein sequence: CASSVLTGSRETQYF. Full variable domain (outside the CDR3, taken from reference TRBV5-1 and TRBJ2-5): KAGVTQTPRYLIKTRGQQVTLSCSPISGHRSVSWYQQTPGQGLQFLFEYFSETQRNKGNFPGRFSGRQFSNSRSEMNVSTLELGDSALYLCASSVLTGSRETQYFGPGTRLLVL.

This clonotype was seen only a few times. The rearrangement uses TRBV7-2 and TRBJ1-5; no clear D gene. The V end was cut by 4 bases, the J end by 1 base, with 14 bases between. This CDR3 has 16 amino acids. Germline CDR1 reads SGHTA; CDR2 reads FQGNSA. The CDR3 DNA sequence: TGTGCCAGCAGCTGGGTTGGCGATAGGAGCAATCAGCCCCAGCATTTT. Protein product: CASSWVGDRSNQPQHF. Together with reference TRBV7-2 and TRBJ1-5, the CDR3 gives the full variable domain: GAGVSQSPSNKVTEKGKDVELRCDPISGHTALYWYRQSLGQGLEFLIYFQGNSAPDKSGLPSDRFSAERTGGSVSTLTIQRTQQEDSAVYLCASSWVGDRSNQPQHFGDGTRLSIL.

This clonotype was counted ten times or more. The rearrangement uses TRBV24-1 and TRBJ2-1; D is perhaps TRBD2 (6 bases). There are 13 residues in the CDR3. From germline, CDR1 is KGHDR and CDR2 SFDVKD. V was clipped by 3 bases and J by 8 bases, with 10 bases between them. The CDR3 region has the DNA TGTGCCACCAGTGATCGGGGGTGGGATGAGCAGTTCTTC. It translates to CATSDRGWDEQFF.

This clonotype was observed a handful of times. V usage is TRBV9 and J usage is TRBJ2-2; no clear D. The CDR3 is made up of 16 amino acids. The V gene lost 0 bases and the J gene lost 4 bases, with 13 bases spanning the gap. The germline V gene has CDR1 SGDLS and CDR2 YYNGEE. The CDR3 DNA reads TGTGCCAGCAGCGTAGACTCTATGGGCCTCACCGGGGAGCTGTTTTTT. This gives the protein CASSVDSMGLTGELFF.

As to this clonotype: No DNA is shown, since the ends of the CDR3 on it are uncertain; the CDR3 is the one TCRdb lists. The chain has TRBV29-1 and TRBJ1-2; the listed D gene, TRBD1, was not tested against the DNA. In germline, CDR1 is SQVTM, CDR2 ANQGSEA. The CDR3 has 11 residues if both end residues are counted. The CDR3: CSVARGATPAF.

The V call is TRBV20-1, the J call TRBJ1-2; D ambiguous. Deletions cut 8 bases from V and 8 bases from J, with 21 bases between. The germline CDR1 and CDR2 sequences are DFQATT and SNEGSKA (reference sequence). CDR3 length: 13 residues. CDR3 region: CSTPVGPTRGYTF. The CDR3 bases are TGCAGTACTCCCGTGGGCCCGACCCGAGGCTACACCTTC.

This clonotype was detected a few times. The CDR3 loop is CASSPTGGNAEAFF. The CDR3 DNA sequence: TGTGCCAGCAGCCCAACAGGGGGCAATGCTGAAGCTTTCTTT. The rearrangement joins TRBV9 to TRBJ1-1, with 9 bases fitting TRBD1. V was pared by 4 bases and J by 6 bases, with 7 bases of the junction left unmatched. Germline V gene lookup returns CDR1 SGDLS and CDR2 YYNGEE. The length of the CDR3 is 14 residues. Variable domain in full (rest from reference TRBV9 and TRBJ1-1): DSGVTQTPKHLITATGQRVTLRCSPRSGDLSVYWYQQSLDQGLQFLIQYYNGEERAKGNILERFSAQQFPDLHSELNLSSLELGDSALYFCASSPTGGNAEAFFGQGTRLTVV.

This clonotype has only a few counts. This sequence joins TRBV12-3 or TRBV12-4 and TRBJ1-6; maybe TRBD1 (5 bases). V lost 2 bases and J 7 bases, leaving 9 bases between the germline ends. This CDR3 has 14 residues. The CDR3 nucleotides are TGTGCCAGCAGTTTACGACAGAGGAATTCACCCCTCCACTTT. This sequence encodes CASSLRQRNSPLHF.

J is TRBJ2-3 and V is TRBV20-1; 8 nucleotides align to TRBD2. V shed 7 bases, J shed 8 bases, and the junction held 11 bases outside the gene matches. Germline assignment: CDR1 DFQATT and CDR2 SNEGSKA (reference sequence). This CDR3 region has 13 residues. The CDR3 region has the DNA TGCAGTGGGGTTAGCGGGGTGGGGGGTACGCAGTATTTT. Encoded protein: CSGVSGVGGTQYF.

This clonotype was recorded many times. In nucleotides, the CDR3 is TGTGCCAGCACCCCGGACCTACTCTCCTACAATGAGCAGTTCTTC. Protein: CASTPDLLSYNEQFF. The V gene is TRBV12-3 or TRBV12-4, the J gene TRBJ2-1; D not certain. Trimming left V 7 bases short and J 0 bases short, with 13 bases between. The CDR3 extends over 15 amino acids.